Following are 16 T cell receptor beta chains from one sample sequenced in a study of neurological immune-mediated disorders. TCRdb reprocessed the 5' RACE reads via MiXCR and lists one record per CDR3 protein. The sample lists just under 60,000 distinct CDR3 sequences, roughly 3.2% occurring once. The sequenced sample was PBMCs. These receptors were taken from a woman in her twenties or thirties with multiple sclerosis.

This clonotype occurred many times. This rearrangement joins TRBV29-1 to TRBJ2-1; 11 positions match TRBD2. The CDR3 consists of 11 residues. The germline V gene encodes CDR1 SQVTM and CDR2 ANQGSEA. Germline trimming cut 3 bases from V and 13 bases from J; bases unmatched to any gene: 2. Written as DNA, the CDR3 is TGCAGCGTTGATAGCGGGGGGGGACAGTTCTTC. It codes for CSVDSGGGQFF.

In its sample, this clonotype was seen many times. This chain links TRBV7-3 with TRBJ2-3; D is unclear. The CDR3 extends over 12 amino acids. CDR1 is SGHTA, CDR2 FQGTGA, per germline. V lost 3 bases, J lost 1 base, and 2 bases lay in between. CDR3 amino acids: CASSFGTDTQYF. The CDR3 DNA reads TGTGCCAGCAGCTTCGGCACAGATACGCAGTATTTT.

In its sample, this clonotype was seen many times. V usage is TRBV21-1 and J usage is TRBJ2-7; the table calls TRBD1, which could not be checked here. TRBV21-1 is a pseudogene. CDR3 length equals 11 residues. The CDR3 sequence: CASSNQGEQYF. DNA of the CDR3: TGTGCCAGCAGCAACCAGGGCGAGCAGTACTTC.

This clonotype was recorded many times. The V gene is TRBV6-2 or TRBV6-3, the J gene TRBJ1-5; tentatively, D is TRBD1 (6 bases). V gave up 7 bases and J gave up 3 bases, with 22 bases separating them. Germline V gene sequence: CDR1 MNHEY, CDR2 SVGEGT. This CDR3 region has 17 residues. CDR3 protein: CASKTSGQGHANQPQHF. The CDR3 nucleotides read TGTGCCAGCAAAACGAGCGGGCAGGGACACGCCAATCAGCCCCAGCATTTT.

This clonotype has at least ten counts. This rearrangement joins TRBV12-3 or TRBV12-4 to TRBJ2-1, with TRBD2 matching over 12 bases. The length of the CDR3 is 15 residues. V shed 5 bases and J 10 bases; nucleotides not matched to a gene: 9. The CDR3 spells CASSPGTSGWTEQFF. The DNA for the CDR3 is TGTGCCAGCAGTCCCGGGACTAGCGGGTGGACCGAGCAGTTCTTC.

The sample holds many counts of this clonotype. In nucleotides, the CDR3 is TGTGCCAGCAGGAAGACTAGCGGGAGCATGTCAGATACGCAGTATTTT. Encoded protein: CASRKTSGSMSDTQYF. V and J are TRBV2 and TRBJ2-3, with TRBD2 matching 12 bases. The J segment lost 4 bases and the V segment lost 6 bases, leaving 8 bases of the junction unmatched. Germline CDR1 and CDR2: SNHLY and FYNNEI. The length of the CDR3 is 16 residues.

This clonotype has at least ten counts. The chain combines TRBV20-1 with TRBJ2-7; 12 bases are a match to TRBD2. The CDR3 runs 14 residues. Germline V lookup: CDR1 DFQATT, CDR2 SNEGSKA (reference sequence). V trimming: 6 bases; J trimming: 0 bases; junction bases outside the gene matches: 3. As DNA, the CDR3 is TGCAGTGCCAGGACTAGCGGGGACTCCTACGAGCAGTACTTC. This gives the protein CSARTSGDSYEQYF.

The chain combines TRBV13 with TRBJ2-3; 8 bases are shared with TRBD1. Per the germline V gene, CDR1 is PRHDT and CDR2 is FYEKMQ (reference sequence). The CDR3 has 16 amino acids. The V gene end was trimmed by 5 bases and the J gene end by 0 bases; junction bases not matched to a gene: 7. CDR3 amino acids: CASSHGQGHSTDTQYF. As DNA, the CDR3 is TGTGCCAGCAGCCATGGACAGGGACATAGCACAGATACGCAGTATTTT.

This clonotype was recorded a few times. A read error is possible here, since a much larger clone lies one base away. The chain employs TRBV11-2 and TRBJ2-3; possible D gene TRBD2, 6 bases. The CDR3 spans 14 residues. Germline V gene sequence: CDR1 SGHAT, CDR2 FQNNGV. The V gene lost 8 bases and the J gene lost 2 bases, with 14 bases spanning the gap. This chain's CDR3 is CASVSSSATDTQYF. The CDR3 DNA is TGTGCCAGCGTCTCGTCTAGCGCCACAGATACGCAGTATTTT.

This clonotype appeared many times. V gene TRBV5-1 combines with J gene TRBJ2-1, with 9 bases lining up with TRBD2. Trimming cost V 3 bases and J 1 base; bases outside gene matches: 11. Germline lookup yields CDR1 SGHRS and CDR2 YFSETQ. This CDR3 comprises 18 residues. CDR3 nucleotide sequence: TGCGCCAGCAGCTCCTGGGGCGCGGGAGGGCCTTCCTACAATGAGCAGTTCTTC. Its protein product is CASSSWGAGGPSYNEQFF.

This sequence joins TRBV11-2 and TRBJ2-2, with D perhaps TRBD1 (5 bases). Per germline, CDR1 SGHAT and CDR2 FQNNGV. Trimming shortened V by 6 bases and J by 8 bases, and 16 bases separated the two germline ends. The CDR3 extends over 14 amino acids. CDR3 in amino acids: CASRRNLGVGELFF. The CDR3 nucleotides are TGTGCCAGCAGACGCAACCTAGGGGTGGGGGAGCTGTTTTTT.

This clonotype turned up a few times. CDR3 residues: CASSHTISTGPTDTQYF. The CDR3 nucleotides are TGCGCCAGCAGCCACACAATCTCGACCGGGCCCACAGATACGCAGTATTTT. V usage is TRBV4-1 and J usage is TRBJ2-3; D not resolved. Germline V gene lookup returns CDR1 MGHRA and CDR2 YSYEKL. The CDR3 has 17 amino acids. V lost 3 bases, J lost 2 bases, and 18 bases lay in between.

This clonotype was recorded at least ten times. V is TRBV14 and J is TRBJ2-1; 11 nucleotides agree with TRBD2. The CDR3 is 13 amino acids. Germline trimming cut 5 bases from V and 9 bases from J; bases unmatched to any gene: 3. Germline values: CDR1 SGHDN, CDR2 FVKESK. The CDR3 DNA is TGTGCCAGCAGCGTGGGACTAGCGGTTGAGCAGTTCTTC. Protein sequence: CASSVGLAVEQFF.

In this sample, this clonotype turned up many times. The rearrangement joins TRBV5-6 to TRBJ2-1, with 8 bases lining up with TRBD1. Germline assignment: CDR1 SGHDT and CDR2 YYEEEE. The CDR3 spans 14 residues. Trimming at V came to 3 bases and at J to 3 bases, leaving 2 bases not matched to a gene. Here the CDR3 reads CASSWTGSYNEQFF. The CDR3 bases are TGTGCCAGCAGCTGGACAGGGAGCTACAATGAGCAGTTCTTC. Complete variable domain (other parts from reference TRBV5-6 and TRBJ2-1): DAGVTQSPTHLIKTRGQQVTLRCSPKSGHDTVSWYQQALGQGPQFIFQYYEEEERQRGNFPDRFSGHQFPNYSSELNVNALLLGDSALYLCASSWTGSYNEQFFGPGTRLTVL.

This clonotype has a count of ten or more. The chain links TRBV5-1 to TRBJ2-2, with D unclear. The CDR3 covers 15 residues. Trimming cost V 8 bases and J 1 base, with 15 bases left between them. The germline V gene encodes CDR1 SGHRS and CDR2 YFSETQ. The CDR3 region has the DNA TGCGCCAGTCAGGTCCCTAGGATGAACACCGGGGAGCTGTTTTTT. It encodes CASQVPRMNTGELFF.

This clonotype was detected many times. V is TRBV5-1 and J is TRBJ2-1, with 11 bases that match TRBD2. This CDR3 contains 16 residues. V lost 0 bases, J lost 9 bases, and 8 bases stayed unmatched. Germline V lookup: CDR1 SGHRS, CDR2 YFSETQ. For the CDR3, the DNA is TGCGCCAGCAGCTTGGGACCTATAGCGGGAGGGGGTGAGCAGTTCTTC. Its translation: CASSLGPIAGGGEQFF.